A selection of T cell receptor beta chains follows, all from one sample in a study of patients and donors after allogeneic stem cell transplantation. MiXCR, applied by TCRdb to the RT-PCR reads, yields one record per CDR3 protein. The sample yields fewer than 250,000 distinct CDR3 sequences, about 14% seen once. Sequencing was performed on blood, either unsorted or a sorted T cell fraction (not recorded which). The receptors originated from a human donor who was either an allogeneic HSCT recipient or a stem cell or donor lymphocyte infusion donor (not recorded which). It is not recorded whose cells these are; they may come from a transplant donor. The CDR3 runs from the conserved cysteine through the conserved F or W.

CASSPGVSGSGNTIYF,TRBV5-1
CAIRQGLEGNQPQHF,TRBV10-3
CASSPDLGGTEQYF,TRBV5-6
CASSPGLAGGENEQFF,TRBV12-3/TRBV12-4
CASSLDGSLYEQYF,TRBV5-1
CASSRRGLDAGELFF,TRBV5-1
CASNPSGGRYNEQFF,TRBV5-1
CSVGAQNIQYF,TRBV29-1
CSVEGGGAFF,TRBV29-1
CASSGQETQYF,TRBV9
CASSRDFAGEDEQFF,TRBV5-1
CASSPLVTFSSSGNTIYF,TRBV18
CASSQGTVGDTQYF,TRBV4-3
CSARAGSGNYGYTF,TRBV20-1
CSANDRGWNEQFF,TRBV20-1
CASRGSAGYTF,TRBV6-5
CASSLEGRGLYEQYF,TRBV7-2
CASLAPRGTEAFF,TRBV5-1
CSVEIGQANHGKLFF,TRBV29-1
CSARAWDLSSTDTQYF,TRBV20-1
CASSQVDGQTQYF,TRBV3-1